This is a list of T cell receptor beta chains from one sample in a study of shared clonotypes between healthy human individuals. Clones were read by immunoSEQ multiplex PCR, and TCRdb kept only the in-frame ones, dropping some. Of just over 2,000,000 clones listed, 85% to 95% were seen once; the top ten hold 0.13%. Sequencing was carried out using naive CD4+ T cells sorted from blood. All receptors come from a man aged 18 to 35 in good health. Each CDR3 is given with its conserved first and last residue. The D gene is left open where the match is weak. Some rows have no size entry. The others give once, few or many, or a class for an expanded clone.

V gene	J gene	clone size	D gene	CDR3 DNA	CDR3 protein
TRBV10-3	TRBJ2-7	NA	NA	TGTGCCATCAGTGAGAACCCAGGTACTACCTACGAGCAGTACTTC	CAISENPGTTYEQYF
TRBV11-2	TRBJ2-5	NA	TRBD2	TGTGCCAGCAGCACTAGCGGGATTAAAGAGACCCAGTACTTC	CASSTSGIKETQYF
TRBV30	TRBJ1-1	NA	NA	TGTGCCTGGAAGTGGGGGAACACTGAAGCTTTCTTT	CAWKWGNTEAFF
TRBV30	TRBJ1-4	NA	NA	TGTGCCTGGTCTCCGATACCGGCAACTAATGAAAAACTGTTTTTT	CAWSPIPATNEKLFF
TRBV18	TRBJ1-1	NA	TRBD1	TGTGCCAGCTCACCGGACAGGGCTGAAGCTTTCTTT	CASSPDRAEAFF
TRBV2	TRBJ1-6	few	NA	TGTGCCAGCACTGCCATCTTGGGGCTTAATTCACCCCTCCACTTT	CASTAILGLNSPLHF
TRBV2	TRBJ2-3	NA	NA	TGTGCCAGCAGTTCTCAGCTTTACACAGATACGCAGTATTTT	CASSSQLYTDTQYF
TRBV7-9	TRBJ1-2	NA	NA	TGTGCCAGCAGCTTAAAGGGGATGGGCTATGGCTACACCTTC	CASSLKGMGYGYTF
TRBV6-5	TRBJ1-5	few	TRBD1	TGTGCCAGCAGTCGCGACAGGGATCAGCCCCAGCATTTT	CASSRDRDQPQHF
TRBV5-6	TRBJ2-6	NA	NA	TGTGCCAGCAGGCGGACAGGGGCCAACGTCCTGACTTTC	CASRRTGANVLTF
TRBV5-8	TRBJ1-1	NA	NA	TGTGCCAGCAGCTTGGAGCTGGGAGGCATTGAAGCTTTCTTT	CASSLELGGIEAFF
TRBV6-1	TRBJ1-5	NA	NA	TGTGCCAGCAGTGAATGGAACGGGGGCAATCAGCCCCAGCATTTT	CASSEWNGGNQPQHF
TRBV7-6	TRBJ1-1	NA	NA	TGTGCCAGCAGCTTACGCAGCCGGGTCCCAGACACTGAAGCTTTCTTT	CASSLRSRVPDTEAFF
TRBV9	TRBJ2-7	NA	TRBD2	TGTGCCAGCAGCGTAGGATCCCTAGCGGGAGGCTACGAGCAGTACTTC	CASSVGSLAGGYEQYF
TRBV7-2	TRBJ2-7	NA	NA	TGTGCCAGCAGCTTAGGAAGGGGAGTTGCCGCCTACGAGCAGTACTTC	CASSLGRGVAAYEQYF
TRBV25-1	TRBJ1-6	NA	TRBD1	TGTGCCAGCAGTGAGGACAGGGGTGTCGGTTCACCCCTCCACTTT	CASSEDRGVGSPLHF
TRBV5-1	TRBJ2-2	NA	NA	TGCGCCAGCAGTCCTTCTGAGACCGGGGAGCTGTTTTTT	CASSPSETGELFF